This T cell receptor (beta chain) was found in a study of T cell responses to AZD1222 COVID-19 vaccine. TCRdb's copy holds only in-frame clones and misses some; the assay was immunoSEQ multiplex PCR. The table records some 100,000 clones, more than 70% of them present only once. Broader study findings: Unmutated variant regions reportedly attract nearly half of all spike-specific TCRs. Regions 160-218 and 743-854 dominated among vaccine-associated CD4 TCRs spanning spike.

As concerns this clone: The target antigen is unknown.

This CDR3 has 13 amino acids. The V end was cut by 1 base, the J end by 4 bases, with 6 bases between. Germline loops: CDR1 SGHTA, CDR2 FQGTGA. Second-dose intervals near 4 or 12 weeks were combined. The sequencing used peripheral blood, collected 28 days after the second AZD1222 dose. The chain has TRBV7-3 and TRBJ2-3, with a tentative D call TRBD2 (5 bases). This TCR was recovered from an adult who received the AZD1222 COVID-19 vaccine. The CDR3: CASSLMEADTQYF. In DNA form, the CDR3 reads TGTGCCAGCAGCTTAATGGAGGCAGATACGCAGTATTTT.